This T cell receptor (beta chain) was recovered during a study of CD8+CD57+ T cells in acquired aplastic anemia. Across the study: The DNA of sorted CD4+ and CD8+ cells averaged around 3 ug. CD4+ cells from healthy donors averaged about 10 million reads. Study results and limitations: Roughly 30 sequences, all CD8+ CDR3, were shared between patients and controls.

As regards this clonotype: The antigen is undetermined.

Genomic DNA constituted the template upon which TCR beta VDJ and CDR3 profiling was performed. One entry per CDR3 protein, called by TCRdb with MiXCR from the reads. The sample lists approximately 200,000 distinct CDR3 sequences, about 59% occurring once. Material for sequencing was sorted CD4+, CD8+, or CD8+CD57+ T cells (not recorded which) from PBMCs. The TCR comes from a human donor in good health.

The CDR3 sequence: CATSRDQGLRAEAFF. In nucleotides, the CDR3 is TGTGCCACCAGCAGAGATCAGGGATTACGGGCCGAAGCTTTCTTT. J is TRBJ1-1 and V is TRBV15, with D perhaps matching TRBD1 (5 bases). Trimming stripped 0 bases from V and 8 bases from J, with 16 bases between. Germline loops: CDR1 LNHNV, CDR2 YYDKDF (reference sequence). The CDR3 has 15 residues.